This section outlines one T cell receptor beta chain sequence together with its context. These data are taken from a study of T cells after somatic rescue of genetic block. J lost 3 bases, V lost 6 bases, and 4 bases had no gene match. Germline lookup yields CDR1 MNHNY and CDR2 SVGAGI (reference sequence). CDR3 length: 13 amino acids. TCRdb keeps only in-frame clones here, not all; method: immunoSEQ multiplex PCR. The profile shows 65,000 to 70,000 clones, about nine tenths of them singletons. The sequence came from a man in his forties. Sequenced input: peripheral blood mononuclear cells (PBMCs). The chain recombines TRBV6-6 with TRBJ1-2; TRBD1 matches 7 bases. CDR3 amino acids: CASSPGQYYGYTF. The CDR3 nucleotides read TGTGCCAGCAGCCCGGGACAGTACTATGGCTACACCTTC.